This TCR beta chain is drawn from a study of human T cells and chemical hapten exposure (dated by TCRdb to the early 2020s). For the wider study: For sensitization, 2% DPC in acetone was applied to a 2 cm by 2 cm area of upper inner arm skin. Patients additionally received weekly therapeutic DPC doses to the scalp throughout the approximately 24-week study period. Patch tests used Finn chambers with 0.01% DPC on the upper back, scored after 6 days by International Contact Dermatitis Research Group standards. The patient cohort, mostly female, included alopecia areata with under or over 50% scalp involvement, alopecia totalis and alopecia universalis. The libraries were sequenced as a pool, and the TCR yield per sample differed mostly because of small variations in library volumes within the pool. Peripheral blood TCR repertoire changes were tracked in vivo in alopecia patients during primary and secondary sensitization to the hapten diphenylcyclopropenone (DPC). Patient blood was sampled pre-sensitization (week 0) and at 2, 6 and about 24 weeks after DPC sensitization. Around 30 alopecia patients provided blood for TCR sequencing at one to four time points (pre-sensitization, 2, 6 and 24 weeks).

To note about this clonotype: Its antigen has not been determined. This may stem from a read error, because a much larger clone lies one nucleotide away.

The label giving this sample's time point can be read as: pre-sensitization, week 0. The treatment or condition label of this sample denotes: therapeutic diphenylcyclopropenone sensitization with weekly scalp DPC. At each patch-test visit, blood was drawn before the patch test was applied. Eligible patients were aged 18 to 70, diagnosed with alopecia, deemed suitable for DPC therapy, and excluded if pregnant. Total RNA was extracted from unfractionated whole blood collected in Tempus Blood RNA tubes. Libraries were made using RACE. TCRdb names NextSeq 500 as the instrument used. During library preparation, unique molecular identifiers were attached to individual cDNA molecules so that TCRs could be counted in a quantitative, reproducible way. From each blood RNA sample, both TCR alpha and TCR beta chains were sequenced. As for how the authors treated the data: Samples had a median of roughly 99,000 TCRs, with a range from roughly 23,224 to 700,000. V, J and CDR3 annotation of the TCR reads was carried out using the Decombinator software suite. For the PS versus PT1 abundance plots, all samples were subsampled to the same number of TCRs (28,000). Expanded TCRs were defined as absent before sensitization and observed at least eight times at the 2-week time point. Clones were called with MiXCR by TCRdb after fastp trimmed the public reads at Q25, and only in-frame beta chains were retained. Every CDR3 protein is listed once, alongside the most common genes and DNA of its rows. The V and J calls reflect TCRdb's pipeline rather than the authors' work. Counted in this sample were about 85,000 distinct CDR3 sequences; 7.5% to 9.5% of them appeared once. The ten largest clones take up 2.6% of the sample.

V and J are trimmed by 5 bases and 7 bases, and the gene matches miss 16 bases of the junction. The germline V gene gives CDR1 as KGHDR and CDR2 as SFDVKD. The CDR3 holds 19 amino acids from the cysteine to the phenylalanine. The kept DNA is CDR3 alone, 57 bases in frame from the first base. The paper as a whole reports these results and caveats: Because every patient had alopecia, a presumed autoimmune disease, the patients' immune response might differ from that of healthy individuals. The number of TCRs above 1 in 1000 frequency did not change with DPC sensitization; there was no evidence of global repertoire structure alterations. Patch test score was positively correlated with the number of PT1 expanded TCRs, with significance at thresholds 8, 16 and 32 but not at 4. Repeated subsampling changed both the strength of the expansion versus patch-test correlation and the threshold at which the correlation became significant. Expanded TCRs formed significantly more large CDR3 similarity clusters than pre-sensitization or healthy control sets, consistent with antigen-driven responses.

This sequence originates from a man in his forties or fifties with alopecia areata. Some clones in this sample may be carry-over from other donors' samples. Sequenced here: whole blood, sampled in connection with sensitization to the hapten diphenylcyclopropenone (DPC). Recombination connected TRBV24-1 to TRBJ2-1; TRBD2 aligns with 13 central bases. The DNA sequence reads TGTGCCACCAGTGCCACCGGGACTAGCGGGAACTCGGGGTGGAATGAGCAGTTCTTC. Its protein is CATSATGTSGNSGWNEQFF.